This TCR beta chain was found in a study of T-cell memory formation after mild COVID-19. Turning to the study itself: In these data, TCR clusters were largely donor specific.

Each CDR3 protein gets one entry after TCRdb re-called the 5' RACE reads with MiXCR. The sample yields hundreds of thousands of distinct CDR3 sequences, about 20% seen once. Points from the study as a whole: CD8+ contracting clones occupied EMRA, while CD4+ ones occupied mainly CM and EM.

On this clonotype: Its antigen is still unknown.

This TCR was sampled from a man between 18 and 29 years old who had mild COVID-19 (a few samples of this study predate the infection). Cell type and time point are not known. Sample: PBMCs or a T cell subset sorted from them (not recorded which).

This chain's CDR3 is CASSSRPASGGSYNEQFF. The CDR3 region has the DNA TGCGCCAGCAGCTCCCGGCCGGCTAGCGGGGGTTCCTACAATGAGCAGTTCTTC. The chain employs TRBV5-1 and TRBJ2-1, with 10 bases identical to TRBD2. Unmatched junction bases numbered 10, after V lost 3 bases and J lost 1 base. CDR3 size: 18 residues. Germline CDR1 and CDR2: SGHRS and YFSETQ.